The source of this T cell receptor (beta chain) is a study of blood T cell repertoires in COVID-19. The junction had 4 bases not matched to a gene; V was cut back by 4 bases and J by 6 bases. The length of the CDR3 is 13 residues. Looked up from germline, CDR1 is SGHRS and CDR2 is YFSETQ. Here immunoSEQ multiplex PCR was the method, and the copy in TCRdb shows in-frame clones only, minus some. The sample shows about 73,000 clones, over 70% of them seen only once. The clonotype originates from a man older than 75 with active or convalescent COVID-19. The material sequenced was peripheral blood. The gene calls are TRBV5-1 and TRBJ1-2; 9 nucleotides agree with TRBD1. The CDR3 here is CASSAQGADGYTF. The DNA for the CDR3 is TGCGCCAGCAGCGCACAGGGGGCTGATGGCTACACCTTC.